The 28 T cell receptor beta chains below all came from one sample that was sequenced in a study of response to subunit inactivated influenza vaccine. TCRdb recomputed calls from the RT-PCR reads with MiXCR, one row per CDR3 protein. The sample has more than 250,000 distinct CDR3 sequences; just over 20% are singletons. The sequencing here drew on PBMCs from blood, taken less than 22 months after vaccination. These receptors were taken from a man in his fifties or sixties who received an inactivated influenza vaccine.

On this clonotype: A single base separates this from a much larger clone, so it may be a read error. This CDR3 is missing its conserved last phenylalanine or tryptophan, likely due to a read error. The chain has TRBV4-3 and TRBJ1-2; the D gene is possibly TRBD1 (5 bases). Trimming cost V 0 bases and J 8 bases, with 13 bases left between them. The CDR3 covers 14 residues. CDR1 is LGHNA and CDR2 is YSLEER in the germline V gene. The CDR3 DNA is TGCGCCAGCAGCCAAGATAGGGGTGTCAGGGGCTACACCTTA. This gives the protein CASSQDRGVRGYTL.

This clonotype has a count of ten or more. This chain uses TRBV28 with TRBJ1-1; 8 nucleotides agree with TRBD1. This CDR3 is built from 17 residues. Unmatched junction bases numbered 7, after V lost 1 base and J lost 0 bases. The germline V gene has CDR1 MDHEN and CDR2 SYDVKM. CDR3 sequence (DNA): TGTGCCAGCAGTTTATTGGGCAGGGGGCGTATGAACACTGAAGCTTTCTTT. Encoded protein: CASSLLGRGRMNTEAFF.

This chain uses TRBV19 with TRBJ2-4, with 7 positions matching TRBD1. The length of the CDR3 is 14 residues. Trimming removed 3 bases from V and 7 bases from J; junction bases left unmatched: 6. Germline CDR1 LNHDA, CDR2 SQIVND (reference sequence). In DNA form, the CDR3 reads TGTGCCAGTAGTATCCGGGACAGAGGCAACATTCAGTACTTC. Protein sequence: CASSIRDRGNIQYF.

This clonotype was seen a handful of times. The chain employs TRBV11-2 and TRBJ1-2, with D maybe TRBD1 (5 bases). Germline values: CDR1 SGHAT, CDR2 FQNNGV. This CDR3 has 16 amino acids. The V end was cut by 2 bases, the J end by 4 bases, with 17 bases between. The CDR3 loop is CASSLSPARVPYGYTF. The CDR3 DNA reads as TGTGCCAGCAGCTTATCGCCGGCCAGGGTTCCCTATGGCTACACCTTC.

The gene calls are TRBV5-1 and TRBJ2-3; D might be TRBD2 (6 bases). The CDR3 length is 15 residues. Germline-derived CDR1 and CDR2 are SGHRS and YFSETQ. Trimming removed 4 bases at V and 2 bases at J, with 14 bases between. The CDR3 nucleotides are TGCGCCAGCAGCAGTGTGCGGGAACCCACAGATACGCAGTATTTT. This sequence encodes CASSSVREPTDTQYF.

This clonotype was seen only a few times. CDR3 DNA sequence: TGTGCCAGCAGCTTGTTATCAGGGGGAAGGCAGCCCCAGCATTTT. Residues: CASSLLSGGRQPQHF. The rearrangement links TRBV7-2 to TRBJ1-5; 7 positions match TRBD1. V was pared by 3 bases and J by 7 bases, with 9 bases of the junction left unmatched. CDR3 size: 15 residues. Germline V lookup: CDR1 SGHTA, CDR2 FQGNSA.

This clonotype was detected a few times. The V call is TRBV28, the J call TRBJ1-3; D uncertain. CDR1 and CDR2 from the germline V gene are MDHEN and SYDVKM. This CDR3 has 15 residues. V was trimmed by 5 bases and J by 0 bases, leaving 11 bases between them. The CDR3 nucleotides are TGTGCCAGCAGTGATCAGTCGAGCTCTGGAAACACCATATATTTT. Amino acids: CASSDQSSSGNTIYF. Using reference TRBV28 and TRBJ1-3 for the parts outside the CDR3, the full variable domain is DVKVTQSSRYLVKRTGEKVFLECVQDMDHENMFWYRQDPGLGLRLIYFSYDVKMKEKGDIPEGYSVSREKKERFSLILESASTNQTSMYLCASSDQSSSGNTIYFGEGSWLTVV.

This clonotype was observed many times. V gene TRBV25-1 combines with J gene TRBJ1-2, with TRBD1 as a possible D gene (6 bases). The CDR3 sequence is 13 residues long. Germline assignment: CDR1 MGHDK and CDR2 SYGVNS. Trimming pared 5 bases from V and 8 bases from J, leaving 15 bases between. Here the CDR3 reads CASSLQGSDGYTF. The CDR3 region has the DNA TGTGCCAGCAGTCTCCAGGGGAGTGACGGCTACACCTTC.

Written as DNA, the CDR3 is TGTGCCAGCAGCCGGACAGGCGACTACAATGAGCAGTTCTTC. Encoded protein: CASSRTGDYNEQFF. The V gene is TRBV28, the J gene TRBJ2-1, with 7 bases that match TRBD1. Trimming removed 6 bases from V and 3 bases from J; junction bases left unmatched: 5. From germline, CDR1 is MDHEN and CDR2 SYDVKM. The CDR3 loop spans 14 amino acids.

In this sample, this clonotype turned up many times. J is TRBJ1-6 and V is TRBV10-3; TRBD1 might be the D (6 bases). The CDR3 is 14 residues long. V lost 0 bases and J lost 7, with 7 bases in between. Germline assignment: CDR1 ENHRY and CDR2 SYGVKD. CDR3 sequence: CAISESTGNSPLHF. The DNA of the CDR3 is TGTGCCATCAGTGAGTCTACAGGGAATTCACCCCTCCACTTT.

This clonotype was observed a few times. J is TRBJ1-2 and V is TRBV2; D remains ambiguous. Germline V gene data show CDR1 as SNHLY and CDR2 as FYNNEI. Trimming took off 9 bases at V and 4 bases at J, with 15 bases between the two ends. This CDR3 has 13 amino acids. The CDR3 sequence: CARSVGALYGYTF. In DNA, the CDR3 is TGTGCCAGATCAGTCGGAGCCCTCTATGGCTACACCTTC.

The DNA of the CDR3 is TGTGCCAGCAGCCCAAGGACTAGCGGGGGAAAAGAGACCCAGTACTTC. This translates into CASSPRTSGGKETQYF. The chain combines TRBV9 with TRBJ2-5, with TRBD2 matching over 13 bases. This CDR3 contains 16 residues. The germline gives CDR1 SGDLS, CDR2 YYNGEE. V dropped 4 bases and J dropped 3; count of bases not matched to a gene: 6.

This clonotype has at least ten counts. The J gene is TRBJ1-2, the V gene TRBV9, with D uncertain. Germline assignment: CDR1 SGDLS and CDR2 YYNGEE. The CDR3 runs 14 residues. V was shortened by 0 bases and J by 3 bases, with 9 bases between the two germline ends. This CDR3 is CASSVDSNDYGYTF. In DNA, the CDR3 is TGTGCCAGCAGCGTAGACAGCAACGACTATGGCTACACCTTC.

The V and J genes are TRBV24-1 and TRBJ2-5; D is uncertain. Germline V gene sequence: CDR1 KGHDR, CDR2 SFDVKD. This CDR3 contains 12 residues. Trimming took 5 bases from V and 1 from J, leaving 4 bases between them. CDR3 region: CATSAPQETQYF. Written as DNA, the CDR3 is TGTGCCACCAGTGCTCCCCAAGAGACCCAGTACTTC.

V gene TRBV20-1 combines with J gene TRBJ1-4; D remains ambiguous. Trimming shortened V by 3 bases and J by 8 bases, and 13 bases separated the two germline ends. The CDR3 sequence is 13 residues long. Germline V gene sequence: CDR1 DFQATT, CDR2 SNEGSKA (reference sequence). The CDR3 loop reads CSASKVVGEKLFF. For the CDR3, the DNA is TGCAGTGCTAGCAAGGTAGTGGGGGAAAAACTGTTTTTT.

The genes are TRBV6-5 and TRBJ2-1; 12 positions match TRBD2. The CDR3 is 16 residues long. Germline V gene data show CDR1 as MNHEY and CDR2 as SVGAGI. V was clipped by 0 bases and J by 12 bases; unmatched bases: 9. The CDR3 nucleotides are TGTGCCAGCAGTTACTCGAGGACTAGCGGGGCGCGTGGGCAGTTCTTC. Its protein is CASSYSRTSGARGQFF.

This clonotype was seen more than once but under ten times. The chain couples TRBV14 to TRBJ1-6; D perhaps matches TRBD1 (5 bases). The CDR3 consists of 15 residues. Per germline, CDR1 SGHDN and CDR2 FVKESK. V was pared by 1 base and J by 10 bases, with 14 bases between. The CDR3 nucleotides are TGTGCCAGCAGCCAAGGGGGGTATCCCCTATCACCCCTCCACTTT. This sequence encodes CASSQGGYPLSPLHF.

This clonotype has only a few counts. The V call is TRBV5-1, the J call TRBJ2-1, with D possibly TRBD1 on 6 matching bases. The germline gives CDR1 SGHRS, CDR2 YFSETQ. The CDR3 is 16 residues long. V was clipped by 4 bases and J by 4 bases, with 18 bases between them. The chain's CDR3 is CASSPGSWTEYNEQFF. As DNA, the CDR3 is TGCGCCAGCAGCCCTGGCAGCTGGACAGAGTACAATGAGCAGTTCTTC.

CDR3 nucleotide sequence: TGCAGCGTTGGTGGGGGTACTAGCGGGAGAGGGGGAAACATTCAGTACTTC. Its translation: CSVGGGTSGRGGNIQYF. The J gene is TRBJ2-4, the V gene TRBV29-1; 11 bases map to TRBD2. The CDR3 length is 17 residues. Trimming at V came to 4 bases and at J to 6 bases, leaving 14 bases not matched to a gene. Germline CDR1 SQVTM, CDR2 ANQGSEA.

This clonotype was observed a handful of times. This chain joins TRBV3-1 and TRBJ2-5; 12 bases map to TRBD2. The ends lost 4 bases at V and 3 bases at J; junction bases unmatched: 3. There are 15 residues in the CDR3. Germline V gene sequence: CDR1 LGHDT, CDR2 YNNKEL (reference sequence). CDR3 in DNA: TGTGCCAGCAGCCCCTGGACTAGCGGGAAAGAGACCCAGTACTTC. Its translation is CASSPWTSGKETQYF.

The CDR3 nucleotides are TGCAGCGTTGGGGACAGGGCCAACTATGGCTACACCTTC. Its translation: CSVGDRANYGYTF. V usage is TRBV29-1 and J usage is TRBJ1-2; 9 bases map to TRBD1. The CDR3 has 13 residues. Germline loops: CDR1 SQVTM, CDR2 ANQGSEA. V was clipped by 4 bases and J by 2 bases; unmatched bases: 2.

This chain links TRBV6-1 with TRBJ1-1, with a possible D match to TRBD1 (6 bases). The germline V gene encodes CDR1 MNHNS and CDR2 SASEGT. Trimming took 7 bases from V and 3 from J, leaving 15 bases between them. The CDR3 length is 14 residues. The CDR3 sequence is CASKQDSWDTEAFF. CDR3 nucleotides: TGTGCCAGCAAACAGGACAGTTGGGACACTGAAGCTTTCTTT.

The V gene is TRBV7-2, the J gene TRBJ1-3, with 10 bases aligning to TRBD1. V shed 5 bases, J shed 4 bases, and the junction held 5 bases outside the gene matches. This CDR3 spans 15 amino acids. Germline CDR1 is SGHTA and CDR2 is FQGNSA. The CDR3 coding sequence is TGTGCCAGCAGCCCCGGGACAGGGGCAGGAAACACCATATATTTT. It specifies CASSPGTGAGNTIYF.

This chain uses TRBV7-2 with TRBJ2-7; D might be TRBD2 (6 bases). V lost 5 bases, J lost 0 bases, and 14 bases lay in between. The germline V gene encodes CDR1 SGHTA and CDR2 FQGNSA. This CDR3 is 15 amino acids long. The CDR3 DNA sequence: TGTGCCAGCAGCCCGTGGGCGGGGAGCTCCTACGAGCAGTACTTC. It codes for CASSPWAGSSYEQYF.

The chain has TRBV4-3 and TRBJ2-3; 9 bases align to TRBD2. Germline assignment: CDR1 LGHNA and CDR2 YSLEER. Trimming took 1 base from V and 6 from J; bases not matched to a gene: 8. This CDR3 has 16 amino acids. The CDR3 DNA reads as TGCGCCAGCAGCCAAGTGACTAGCGGTTCACGGGATACGCAGTATTTT. Amino acid sequence: CASSQVTSGSRDTQYF.

This chain links TRBV5-1 with TRBJ2-1; 7 positions match TRBD1. CDR1 is SGHRS, CDR2 YFSETQ, per germline. J was trimmed by 6 bases and V by 3 bases; bases with no gene match: 3. The CDR3 consists of 13 residues. Written as DNA, the CDR3 is TGCGCCAGCAGCTGGGACAGCGGCAATGAGCAGTTCTTC. Amino acids: CASSWDSGNEQFF.

The chain joins TRBV7-9 to TRBJ2-7; no reliable D call. The CDR3 length is 14 residues. Germline CDR1 SEHNR, CDR2 FQNEAQ (reference sequence). V was cut by 3 bases and J by 5 bases, with 14 bases left in between. The CDR3 DNA reads as TGTGCCAGCAGCTTGTCTGTTAAGATGAACGAGCAGTACTTC. This encodes CASSLSVKMNEQYF.

The J gene is TRBJ1-5, the V gene TRBV23-1, with TRBD1 as a possible D gene (5 bases). TRBV23-1 is an ORF; its function is uncertain. The CDR3 has 19 residues. Trimming took 6 bases from V and 0 from J, leaving 24 bases between them. CDR3 nucleotides: TGCGCCAGCAGGGGCTACCTGGGACGGATCAAATATAGCAATCAGCCCCAGCATTTT. It translates to CASRGYLGRIKYSNQPQHF.